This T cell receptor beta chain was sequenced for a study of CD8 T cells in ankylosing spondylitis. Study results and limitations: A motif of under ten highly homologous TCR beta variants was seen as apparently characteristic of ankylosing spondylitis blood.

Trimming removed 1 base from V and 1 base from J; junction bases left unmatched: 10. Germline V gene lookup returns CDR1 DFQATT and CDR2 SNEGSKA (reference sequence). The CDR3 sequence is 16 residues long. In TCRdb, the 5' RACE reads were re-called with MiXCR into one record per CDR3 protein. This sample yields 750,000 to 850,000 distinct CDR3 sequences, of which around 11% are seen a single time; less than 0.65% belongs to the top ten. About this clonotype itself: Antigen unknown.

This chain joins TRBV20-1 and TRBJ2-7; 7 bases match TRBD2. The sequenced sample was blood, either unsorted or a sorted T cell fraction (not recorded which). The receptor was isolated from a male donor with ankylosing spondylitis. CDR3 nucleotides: TGCAGTGCTAGAGTGGGGGTAGGAGCGGGGTCCTACGAGCAGTACTTC. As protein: CSARVGVGAGSYEQYF.